The entry below gives a single TCR beta chain sequence along with its context. Its antigen is unknown. The CDR3 spans 15 residues. V was pared by 4 bases and J by 2 bases, with 16 bases between. Germline V lookup: CDR1 SGHNT, CDR2 YYREEE (reference sequence). The data were produced by immunoSEQ multiplex PCR, yet TCRdb's version contains in-frame clones alone and is incomplete. The repertoire has about 2.3 million clones, approximately 93% of them found once; the top ten carry 0.39%. This entry belongs to a study of shared clonotypes between healthy human individuals. Findings and limits, study-wide: In general, naive subsets displayed greater estimated richness than memory subsets did. Read depth was anticipated to influence clonotype sharing among donors.

This sequence joins TRBV5-4 and TRBJ2-7, with D tentatively TRBD1 (5 bases). The material sequenced was naive CD4+ T cells from PBMCs. Subset noted: CD45RA+ positively selected. The sequence was obtained from a man aged 18 to 29 in good health. Some clones in this sample may be carry-over from other donors' samples. The CDR3 nucleotides read TGTGCCAGCAGCCAGATCGATTTGGGGCCCTACGAGCAGTACTTC. This sequence encodes CASSQIDLGPYEQYF. The variable domain in full, completed from reference TRBV5-4 and TRBJ2-7, reads ETGVTQSPTHLIKTRGQQVTLRCSSQSGHNTVSWYQQALGQGPQFIFQYYREEENGRGNFPPRFSGLQFPNYSSELNVNALELDDSALYLCASSQIDLGPYEQYFGPGTRLTVT.